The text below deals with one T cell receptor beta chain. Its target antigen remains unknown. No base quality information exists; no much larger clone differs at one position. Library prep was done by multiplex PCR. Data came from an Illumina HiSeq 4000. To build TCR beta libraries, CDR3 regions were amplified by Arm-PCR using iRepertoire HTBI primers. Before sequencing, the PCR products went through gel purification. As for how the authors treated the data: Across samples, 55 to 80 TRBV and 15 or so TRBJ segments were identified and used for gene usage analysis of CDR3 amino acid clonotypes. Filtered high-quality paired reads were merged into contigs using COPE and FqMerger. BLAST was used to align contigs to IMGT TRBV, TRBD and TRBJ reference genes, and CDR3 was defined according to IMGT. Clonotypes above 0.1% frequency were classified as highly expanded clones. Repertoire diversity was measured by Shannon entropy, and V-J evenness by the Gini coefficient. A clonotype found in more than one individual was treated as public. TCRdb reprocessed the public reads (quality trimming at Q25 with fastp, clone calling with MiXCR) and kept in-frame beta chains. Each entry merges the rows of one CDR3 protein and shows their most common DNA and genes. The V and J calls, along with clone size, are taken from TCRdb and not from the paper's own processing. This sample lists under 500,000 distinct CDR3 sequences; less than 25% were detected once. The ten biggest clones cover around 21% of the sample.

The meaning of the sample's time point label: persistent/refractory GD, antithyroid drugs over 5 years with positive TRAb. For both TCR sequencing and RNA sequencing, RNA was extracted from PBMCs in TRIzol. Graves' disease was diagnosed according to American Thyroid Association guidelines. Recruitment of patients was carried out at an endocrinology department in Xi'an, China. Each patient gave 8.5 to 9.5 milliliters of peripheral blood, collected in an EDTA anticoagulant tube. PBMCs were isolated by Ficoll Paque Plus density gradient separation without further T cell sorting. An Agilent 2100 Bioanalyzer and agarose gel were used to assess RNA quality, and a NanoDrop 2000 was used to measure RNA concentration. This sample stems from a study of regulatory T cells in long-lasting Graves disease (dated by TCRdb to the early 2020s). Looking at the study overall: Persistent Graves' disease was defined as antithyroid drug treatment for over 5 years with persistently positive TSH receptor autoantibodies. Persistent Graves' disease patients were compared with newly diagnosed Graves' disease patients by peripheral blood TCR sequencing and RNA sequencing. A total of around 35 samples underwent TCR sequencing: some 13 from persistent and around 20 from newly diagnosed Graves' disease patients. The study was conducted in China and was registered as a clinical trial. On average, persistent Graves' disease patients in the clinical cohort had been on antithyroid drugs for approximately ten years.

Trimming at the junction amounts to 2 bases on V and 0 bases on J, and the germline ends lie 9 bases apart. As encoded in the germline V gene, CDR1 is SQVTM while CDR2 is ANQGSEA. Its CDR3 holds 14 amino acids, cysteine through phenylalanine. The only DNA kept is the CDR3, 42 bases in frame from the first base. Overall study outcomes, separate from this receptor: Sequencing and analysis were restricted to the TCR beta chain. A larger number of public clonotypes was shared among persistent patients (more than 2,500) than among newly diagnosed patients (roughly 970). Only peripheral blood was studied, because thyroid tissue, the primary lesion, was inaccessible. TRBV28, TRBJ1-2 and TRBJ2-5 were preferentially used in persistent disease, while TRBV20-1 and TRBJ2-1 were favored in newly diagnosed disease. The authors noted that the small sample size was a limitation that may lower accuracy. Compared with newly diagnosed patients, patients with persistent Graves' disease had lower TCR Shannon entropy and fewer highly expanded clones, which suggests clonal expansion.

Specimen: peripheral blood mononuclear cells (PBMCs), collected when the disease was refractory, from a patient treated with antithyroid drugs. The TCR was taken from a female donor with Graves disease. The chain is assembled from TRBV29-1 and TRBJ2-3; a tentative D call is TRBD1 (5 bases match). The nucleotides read TGCAGCGTTGAACGACAGACTAGCACAGATACGCAGTATTTT. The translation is CSVERQTSTDTQYF.